The next 23 T cell receptor beta chains were all read from a single sample in a study of PD-1 blockade in classical Hodgkin lymphoma. The repertoire was sequenced with immunoSEQ multiplex PCR; TCRdb's copy has only in-frame clones and lacks some. Seen here are tens of thousands of clones, approximately 78% observed once, and the top ten hold roughly 13%. All patients experienced relapse after autologous stem cell transplantation, and brentuximab vedotin exposure was variable. Sequences were derived from peripheral blood mononuclear cells (PBMCs), sampled at baseline. The source of these receptors is a human donor with classical Hodgkin lymphoma.

V is TRBV2 and J is TRBJ1-1; D might be TRBD1 (6 bases). Trimming left V 7 bases short and J 0 bases short, with 12 bases between. The CDR3 covers 14 residues. CDR1 is SNHLY and CDR2 is FYNNEI in the germline V gene. DNA for the CDR3: TGTGCCAGCAACAACGGGGGGCTGAACACTGAAGCTTTCTTT. Protein sequence: CASNNGGLNTEAFF.

The chain has TRBV27 and TRBJ2-5, with D uncertain. The J call is in doubt because the DNA end fits TRBJ2-7 better. The CDR3 is 15 amino acids. The germline CDR1 and CDR2 sequences are MNHEY and SMNVEV (reference sequence). CDR3 bases: TGTGCCAGCAGTCTTAGTCAAGTCGGATCCTACGAGCAGTACTTC. Protein sequence: CASSLSQVGSYEQYF.

V usage is TRBV5-4 and J usage is TRBJ2-7; no definite D call. Germline V gene lookup returns CDR1 SGHNT and CDR2 YYREEE (reference sequence). CDR3 length equals 14 residues. With 4 bases removed from V and 2 bases from J, the gap between germline ends came to 13 bases. CDR3 bases: TGTGCCAGCAGCCAAGATCTGAAGGCCTACGAGCAGTACTTC. This sequence encodes CASSQDLKAYEQYF.

The sample holds a few counts of this clone. The chain's CDR3 is CASSLLETQYF. CDR3 sequence (DNA): TGTGCCAGCAGTCTTCTAGAGACCCAGTACTTC. V is TRBV28 and J is TRBJ2-5; no firm D call. V shed 5 bases and J shed 4 bases, with 5 bases lying between them. The germline gives CDR1 MDHEN, CDR2 SYDVKM. This CDR3 spans 11 amino acids.

CDR3 sequence reads: CASSSTETGPVTDTQYF. For the CDR3, the DNA is TGTGCCAGCAGCTCGACGGAAACAGGCCCCGTCACAGATACGCAGTATTTT. The chain joins TRBV5-4 to TRBJ2-3, with D tentatively TRBD1 (5 bases). Germline values: CDR1 SGHNT, CDR2 YYREEE (reference sequence). The CDR3 contains 17 residues. V was shortened by 3 bases and J by 2 bases, with 19 bases between the two germline ends. The whole variable domain, filled in from reference TRBV5-4 and TRBJ2-3, reads ETGVTQSPTHLIKTRGQQVTLRCSSQSGHNTVSWYQQALGQGPQFIFQYYREEENGRGNFPPRFSGLQFPNYSSELNVNALELDDSALYLCASSSTETGPVTDTQYFGPGTRLTVL.

V gene TRBV27 combines with J gene TRBJ2-2; D gene ambiguous. Germline V gene sequence: CDR1 MNHEY, CDR2 SMNVEV (reference sequence). Trimming took off 2 bases at V and 0 bases at J, with 7 bases between the two ends. The CDR3 has 15 amino acids. DNA of the CDR3: TGTGCCAGCAGTTTACTTCCGGCGAACACCGGGGAGCTGTTTTTT. This codes for CASSLLPANTGELFF.

The rearrangement joins TRBV7-2 to TRBJ2-5; D might be TRBD1 (6 bases). V shed 3 bases and J shed 4 bases, with 21 bases lying between them. Per the germline V gene, CDR1 is SGHTA and CDR2 is FQGNSA. The CDR3 has 17 amino acids. The chain's CDR3 is CASSFGPTGGEGETQYF. DNA of the CDR3: TGTGCCAGCAGCTTCGGCCCAACTGGGGGCGAGGGAGAGACCCAGTACTTC. The entire variable domain, with the rest obtained from reference TRBV7-2 and TRBJ2-5, is as follows: GAGVSQSPSNKVTEKGKDVELRCDPISGHTALYWYRQSLGQGLEFLIYFQGNSAPDKSGLPSDRFSAERTGGSVSTLTIQRTQQEDSAVYLCASSFGPTGGEGETQYFGPGTRLLVL.

This clone was seen only once. The chain uses TRBV18 and TRBJ2-7; D not resolved. The germline gives CDR1 KGHSH, CDR2 LQKENI. Trimming pared 3 bases from V and 3 bases from J, leaving 15 bases between. This CDR3 has 15 residues. The CDR3 region is CASSPPGPGGYEQYF. The CDR3 DNA reads as TGTGCCAGCTCACCCCCGGGTCCCGGTGGCTACGAGCAGTACTTC.

The chain carries TRBV4-1 and TRBJ2-7, with a possible D match to TRBD2 (6 bases). V lost 0 bases to trimming and J lost 6 bases, with 12 bases between them. The V gene's germline CDR1 is MGHRA and CDR2 YSYEKL. This CDR3 region has 14 residues. CDR3 DNA: TGCGCCAGCAGCCAAGATCAGCGGGCCCGCGAGCAGTACTTC. This sequence encodes CASSQDQRAREQYF.

The gene calls are TRBV6-1 and TRBJ2-1, with D tentatively TRBD1 or TRBD2 (5 bases each). V lost 8 bases, J lost 7 bases, and 18 bases lay in between. CDR3 size: 14 residues. Per the germline V gene, CDR1 is MNHNS and CDR2 is SASEGT. The CDR3 sequence: CASLSGPEGNEQFF. The CDR3 DNA follows: TGTGCCAGCCTGTCGGGACCCGAAGGAAATGAGCAGTTCTTC.

This clone qualifies as large (0.1 to 1%). The V and J genes are TRBV5-1 and TRBJ1-5, with TRBD1 as a possible D gene (5 bases). Trimming left V 0 bases short and J 2 bases short, with 9 bases between. The CDR3 contains 15 residues. Germline loops: CDR1 SGHRS, CDR2 YFSETQ. CDR3 coding DNA: TGCGCCAGCAGCTTGGAGGGGTTGGGCAATCAGCCCCAGCATTTT. Protein sequence: CASSLEGLGNQPQHF.

To note about this clone: This sample includes further DNA sequences coding for the same CDR3. V and J are TRBV7-6 and TRBJ2-5; D is uncertain. Trimming shortened V by 1 base and J by 2 bases, and 8 bases separated the two germline ends. The length of the CDR3 is 14 residues. Germline V gene sequence: CDR1 SGHVS, CDR2 FNYEAQ. CDR3 protein: CASSLVGRQETQYF. CDR3 DNA sequence: TGTGCCAGCAGCTTAGTAGGGCGGCAAGAGACCCAGTACTTC.

This clone appeared a few times. This chain joins TRBV19 and TRBJ1-2; D unclear. Germline CDR1 reads LNHDA; CDR2 reads SQIVND (reference sequence). V was clipped by 5 bases and J by 5 bases, with 15 bases between them. The CDR3 totals 14 residues. CDR3 sequence (DNA): TGTGCCAGTAGTCGTTCGAATGGGCCATATGGCTACACCTTC. Amino acids: CASSRSNGPYGYTF.

This clone was seen a few times. The chain uses TRBV5-4 and TRBJ1-2; D is possibly TRBD1 (6 bases). V lost 4 bases to trimming and J lost 3 bases, with 16 bases between them. This CDR3 contains 15 residues. CDR1 SGHNT and CDR2 YYREEE come from the germline V gene (reference sequence). CDR3 sequence reads: CASSPLWAGDYGYTF. CDR3 coding DNA: TGTGCCAGCAGCCCGTTATGGGCAGGGGACTATGGCTACACCTTC.

The rearrangement uses TRBV15 and TRBJ2-1; the D is unclear. The CDR3 covers 16 residues. Germline-derived CDR1 and CDR2 are LNHNV and YYDKDF (reference sequence). V dropped 1 base and J dropped 0 bases, with 10 bases sitting between them. The CDR3 DNA sequence: TGTGCCACCAGCAGAGCATACCCGAGCTCCTACAATGAGCAGTTCTTC. Translated: CATSRAYPSSYNEQFF. Complete variable domain (other parts from reference TRBV15 and TRBJ2-1): DAMVIQNPRYQVTQFGKPVTLSCSQTLNHNVMYWYQQKSSQAPKLLFHYYDKDFNNEADTPDNFQSRRPNTSFCFLDIRSPGLGDTAMYLCATSRAYPSSYNEQFFGPGTRLTVL.

This clone was observed a handful of times. V and J are TRBV4-3 and TRBJ2-7; 7 nucleotides line up with TRBD1. The germline V gene has CDR1 LGHNA and CDR2 YSLEER. V was clipped by 3 bases and J by 7 bases; unmatched bases: 24. The CDR3 spans 19 residues. CDR3 nucleotide sequence: TGCGCCAGCAGCCATTGCGACAGGGCGAACTTTTGTTTCGTAGGGGAGCAGTACTTC. Protein: CASSHCDRANFCFVGEQYF.

This clone is a singleton in its sample. This chain joins TRBV15 and TRBJ2-7; no definite D call. Germline V gene lookup returns CDR1 LNHNV and CDR2 YYDKDF (reference sequence). The germline V and J ends were trimmed by 0 bases and 6 bases, with 9 bases remaining between them. The CDR3 has 13 amino acids. CDR3 nucleotide sequence: TGTGCCACCAGCAGAGAGACCACGAGCGAGCAGTACTTC. It translates to CATSRETTSEQYF. Full variable domain (remainder filled in from reference TRBV15 and TRBJ2-7): DAMVIQNPRYQVTQFGKPVTLSCSQTLNHNVMYWYQQKSSQAPKLLFHYYDKDFNNEADTPDNFQSRRPNTSFCFLDIRSPGLGDTAMYLCATSRETTSEQYFGPGTRLTVT.

This chain joins TRBV9 and TRBJ2-3, with 12 bases fitting TRBD2. Germline CDR1 is SGDLS and CDR2 is YYNGEE. With 0 bases clipped from V and 1 base from J, the junction kept 6 bases outside the gene matches. This CDR3 is built from 18 residues. In nucleotides, the CDR3 is TGTGCCAGCAGCGTAGGGGCTAGCGGGGGGGCCGGCACAGATACGCAGTATTTT. This sequence encodes CASSVGASGGAGTDTQYF.

This chain uses TRBV6-6 with TRBJ2-4, with a possible D match to TRBD1 (5 bases). The CDR3 contains 14 residues. In germline, CDR1 is MNHNY, CDR2 SVGAGI (reference sequence). V was pared by 6 bases and J by 2 bases, with 11 bases between. CDR3 protein: CASRGQGSKNIQYF. CDR3 nucleotide sequence: TGTGCCAGCAGAGGGCAGGGTTCCAAAAACATTCAGTACTTC.

In regard to this clone: Other nucleotide sequences from this sample produce the same CDR3. The chain carries TRBV7-2 and TRBJ1-1; possible D gene TRBD1, 6 bases. V was pared by 2 bases and J by 11 bases, with 15 bases between. Per the germline V gene, CDR1 is SGHTA and CDR2 is FQGNSA. CDR3 size: 13 residues. CDR3 sequence: CASSLSFGGWAFF. CDR3 sequence (DNA): TGTGCCAGCAGCTTATCGTTCGGGGGCTGGGCTTTCTTT.

The chain combines TRBV6-6 with TRBJ2-3; D is perhaps TRBD2 (6 bases). Trimming left V 6 bases short and J 8 bases short, with 15 bases between. Germline-derived CDR1 and CDR2 are MNHNY and SVGAGI (reference sequence). The CDR3 sequence is 13 residues long. This CDR3 is CASRHPGTSTQYF. For the CDR3, the DNA is TGTGCCAGCAGACACCCGGGGACTTCTACGCAGTATTTT.

The genes are TRBV27 and TRBJ1-6; D is unresolved. CDR3 length equals 17 residues. CDR1 is MNHEY and CDR2 is SMNVEV in the germline V gene (reference sequence). Trimming shortened V by 2 bases and J by 4 bases, and 15 bases separated the two germline ends. CDR3 sequence reads: CASSLAGSSSYNSPLHF. CDR3 bases: TGTGCCAGCAGTTTAGCGGGGAGCTCCAGTTATAATTCACCCCTCCACTTT.

This chain connects TRBV6-5 to TRBJ1-2; maybe TRBD1 (5 bases). V shed 6 bases and J shed 7 bases, with 18 bases lying between them. Germline-derived CDR1 and CDR2 are MNHEY and SVGAGI. This CDR3 contains 14 residues. The CDR3 here is CASSGPPGQGGYTF. The CDR3 coding sequence is TGTGCCAGCAGCGGGCCCCCAGGGCAAGGTGGCTACACCTTC.